Sequencing of this TCR beta chain was carried out in a study of OX40 agonist ivuxolimab in advanced cancers. With regard to the full study: Ivuxolimab was a fully human IgG2 agonistic monoclonal antibody targeting the costimulatory receptor OX40 (CD134). Partial responses occurred in three dose-escalation patients: two with cutaneous melanoma and one with hepatocellular carcinoma. Intravenous ivuxolimab was administered to patients every 2 weeks at six dose levels: 0.01, 0.1, 0.3, 1.5, 3 and 10 mg/kg. A male proportion of around 80% and a mean age of approximately 58 years, ranging from roughly 23 to 90, were recorded for the dose-escalation cohort. Prior anti-PD-1, anti-PD-L1 or anti-CTLA-4 therapy was permitted, and 35% to 40% of dose-escalation patients had received checkpoint inhibitors. Of the roughly 54 patients in dose escalation, some 20 had hepatocellular carcinoma, some 15 had melanoma, 9 had renal cell carcinoma and 9 had head and neck cancer. The paper describes the monotherapy dose-escalation part (N of about 55 patients) of the phase I trial of ivuxolimab. Peripheral TCRbeta sequencing was intended to test whether TCR sequence diversity was altered and clonal T-cell expansion was caused by ivuxolimab. Overall results and qualifications from the work: At doses of 0.1 to 3.0 mg/kg, clonal expansion of both CD4+ and CD8+ T cells in blood was seen between baseline and week 6. In partial responders in the 0.1-3.0 mg/kg groups, normalized peripheral clonal expansion was found to be among the lowest, especially among CD8+ T cells. Which antigens the clonally expanded peripheral T cells were specific for was not determined. Low levels of normalized T-cell clonal expansion were also seen in some patients who did not respond. On average, CD8+ T cells showed more expanded clones than CD4+ T cells after ivuxolimab.

To sequence the TCRbeta CDR3 region, genomic DNA was isolated from the sorted cells. TCRbeta CDR3 regions were sequenced using the immunoSEQ Assay. What TCRdb holds here is the immuneACCESS table cut down to in-frame rearrangements. Part of the clones is not present; checked against another copy, under half of the missing clones reflect an unresolved V gene, and the others are unexplained. The sample has some 20,000 clones on record, about 86% of them singletons. Approximately 10% of the sample is in the top ten clones. Including the terminal cysteine and phenylalanine, the CDR3 comprises 17 residues. The sequence is cut down to CDR3 DNA, 51 bases in frame from base 1. Based on the germline V gene (reference sequence), the CDR1 and CDR2 sequences are LNHNV and YYDKDF. V is clipped by 0 bases and J by 2 bases, and the sequence between their germline boundaries is 14 bases long. The trial excluded patients who had a history of autoimmune disease or were on systemic immunosuppression. Peripheral blood for TCR sequencing was collected from all dose cohorts at baseline, on cycle 4 day 1, and on cycle 7 day 1. Samples came from an open-label, multicenter, first-in-human phase I dose-escalation trial of ivuxolimab. The trial enrolled adults with locally advanced or metastatic head and neck squamous cell, hepatocellular, melanoma or renal cell carcinoma. Before TCR sequencing, CD4+ T cells and CD8+ T cells from peripheral blood were sorted into separate populations.

This clone was detected a few times. Its recognized antigen is unknown. Per-base qualities were not stored, and no clone one base away is much larger. The sequence joins TRBV15 to TRBJ1-5, and TRBD1 may be the D gene, going by 5 matching bases. The source material was CD4+ or CD8+ T cells sorted from blood, sampled in a trial of the OX40 agonist ivuxolimab. This TCR came from an adult with an advanced solid tumor such as melanoma, head and neck, liver or kidney cancer. The CDR3 corresponds to CATSRDEKGLRNQPQHF. In nucleotide form, the sequence is TGTGCCACCAGCAGAGATGAGAAGGGGCTTCGCAATCAGCCCCAGCATTTT.